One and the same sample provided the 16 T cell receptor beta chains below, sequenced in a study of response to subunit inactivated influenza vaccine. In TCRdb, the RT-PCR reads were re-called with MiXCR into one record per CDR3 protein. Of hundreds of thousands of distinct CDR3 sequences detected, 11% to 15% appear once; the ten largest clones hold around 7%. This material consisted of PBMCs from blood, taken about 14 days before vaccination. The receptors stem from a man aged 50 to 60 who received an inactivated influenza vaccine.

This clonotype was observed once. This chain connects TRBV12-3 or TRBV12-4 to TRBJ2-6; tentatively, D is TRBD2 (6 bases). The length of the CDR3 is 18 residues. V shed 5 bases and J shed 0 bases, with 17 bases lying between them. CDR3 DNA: TGTGCCAGCAGTCCGGGACTTTTAGGAAGCTCTGGGGCCAACGTCCTGACTTTC. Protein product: CASSPGLLGSSGANVLTF.

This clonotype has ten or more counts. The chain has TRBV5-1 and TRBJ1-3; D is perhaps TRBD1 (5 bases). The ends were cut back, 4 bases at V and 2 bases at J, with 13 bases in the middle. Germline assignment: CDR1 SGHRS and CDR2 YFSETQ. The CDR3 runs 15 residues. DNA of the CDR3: TGCGCCAGCAGCCACCCTGACAGCGCTGGAAACACCATATATTTT. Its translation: CASSHPDSAGNTIYF.

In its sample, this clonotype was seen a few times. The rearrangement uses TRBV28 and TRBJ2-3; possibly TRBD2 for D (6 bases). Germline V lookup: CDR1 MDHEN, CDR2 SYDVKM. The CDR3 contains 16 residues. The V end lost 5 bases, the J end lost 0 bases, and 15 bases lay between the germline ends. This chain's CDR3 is CASSGRVAVSTDTQYF. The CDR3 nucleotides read TGTGCCAGCAGTGGTCGGGTAGCGGTAAGCACAGATACGCAGTATTTT.

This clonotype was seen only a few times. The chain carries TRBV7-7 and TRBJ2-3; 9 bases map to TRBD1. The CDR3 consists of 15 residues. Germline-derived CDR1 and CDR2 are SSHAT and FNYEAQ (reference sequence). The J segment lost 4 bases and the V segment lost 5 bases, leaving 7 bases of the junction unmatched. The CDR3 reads CASSQGTGHADTQYF. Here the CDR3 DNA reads TGTGCCAGCAGCCAGGGGACAGGGCACGCAGATACGCAGTATTTT.

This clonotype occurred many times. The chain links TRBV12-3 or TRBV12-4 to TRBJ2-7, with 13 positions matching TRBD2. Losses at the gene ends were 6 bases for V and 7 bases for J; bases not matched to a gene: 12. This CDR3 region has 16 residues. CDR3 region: CASRPTSGRGAWEQYF. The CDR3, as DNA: TGTGCCAGCAGGCCCACTAGCGGGAGGGGGGCATGGGAGCAGTACTTC.

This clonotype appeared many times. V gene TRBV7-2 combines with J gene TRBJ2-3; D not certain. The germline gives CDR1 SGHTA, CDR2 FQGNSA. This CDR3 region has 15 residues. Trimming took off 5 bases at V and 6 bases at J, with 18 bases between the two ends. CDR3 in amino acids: CASSQTAAPGDTQYF. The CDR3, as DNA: TGTGCCAGCAGCCAAACGGCAGCCCCGGGTGATACGCAGTATTTT.

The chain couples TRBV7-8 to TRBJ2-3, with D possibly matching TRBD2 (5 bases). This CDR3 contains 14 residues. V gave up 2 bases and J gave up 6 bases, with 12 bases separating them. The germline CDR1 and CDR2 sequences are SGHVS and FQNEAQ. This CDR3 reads CASSLRLAADTQYF. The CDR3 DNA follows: TGTGCCAGCAGCTTAAGGCTAGCTGCGGATACGCAGTATTTT.

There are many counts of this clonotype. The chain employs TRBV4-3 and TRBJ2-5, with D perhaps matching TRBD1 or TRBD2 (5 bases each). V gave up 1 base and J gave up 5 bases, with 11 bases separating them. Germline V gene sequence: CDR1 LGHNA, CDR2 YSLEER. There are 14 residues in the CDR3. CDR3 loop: CASSQGPGSETQYF. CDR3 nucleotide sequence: TGCGCCAGCAGCCAAGGGCCAGGGAGTGAGACCCAGTACTTC.

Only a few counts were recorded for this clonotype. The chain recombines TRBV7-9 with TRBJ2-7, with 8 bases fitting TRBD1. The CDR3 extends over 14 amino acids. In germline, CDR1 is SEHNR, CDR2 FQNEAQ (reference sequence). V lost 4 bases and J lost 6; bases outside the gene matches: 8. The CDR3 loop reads CASSSRDRRAEQYF. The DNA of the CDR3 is TGTGCCAGCAGCTCCCGGGACAGGCGAGCCGAGCAGTACTTC.

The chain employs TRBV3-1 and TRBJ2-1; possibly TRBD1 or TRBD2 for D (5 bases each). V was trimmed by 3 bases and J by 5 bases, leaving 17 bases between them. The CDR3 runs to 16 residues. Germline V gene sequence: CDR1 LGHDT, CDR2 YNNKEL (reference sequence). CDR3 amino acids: CASSQDIGTANNEQFF. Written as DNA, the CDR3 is TGTGCCAGCAGCCAGGACATCGGGACGGCTAACAATGAGCAGTTCTTC.

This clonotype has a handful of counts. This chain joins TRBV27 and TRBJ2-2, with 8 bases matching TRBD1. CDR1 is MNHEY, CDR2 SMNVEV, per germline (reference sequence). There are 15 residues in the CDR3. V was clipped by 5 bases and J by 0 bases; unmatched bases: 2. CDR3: CASSQDRANTGELFF. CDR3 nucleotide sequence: TGTGCCAGCAGTCAGGACAGGGCGAACACCGGGGAGCTGTTTTTT.

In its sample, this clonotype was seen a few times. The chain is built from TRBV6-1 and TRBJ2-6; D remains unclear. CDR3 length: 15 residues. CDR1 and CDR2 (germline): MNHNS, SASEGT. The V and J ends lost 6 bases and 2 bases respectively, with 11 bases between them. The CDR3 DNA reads TGTGCCAGCAGCCAACAAGTCACTGGGGCCAACGTCCTGACTTTC. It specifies CASSQQVTGANVLTF.

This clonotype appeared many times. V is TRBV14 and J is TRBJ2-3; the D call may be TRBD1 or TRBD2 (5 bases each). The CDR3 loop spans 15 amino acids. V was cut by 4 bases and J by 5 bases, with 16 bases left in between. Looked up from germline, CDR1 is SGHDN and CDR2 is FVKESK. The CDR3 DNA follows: TGTGCCAGCAGCCGTGGGGGAGCGGTGGGAGATACGCAGTATTTT. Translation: CASSRGGAVGDTQYF.

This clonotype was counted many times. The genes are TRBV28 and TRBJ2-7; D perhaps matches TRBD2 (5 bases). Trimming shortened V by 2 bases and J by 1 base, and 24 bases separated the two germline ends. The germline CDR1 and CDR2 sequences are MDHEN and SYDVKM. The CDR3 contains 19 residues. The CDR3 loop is CASSLMKLKRALDSYEQYF. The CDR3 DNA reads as TGTGCCAGCAGTTTAATGAAGTTGAAGAGGGCTCTCGATTCCTACGAGCAGTACTTC.

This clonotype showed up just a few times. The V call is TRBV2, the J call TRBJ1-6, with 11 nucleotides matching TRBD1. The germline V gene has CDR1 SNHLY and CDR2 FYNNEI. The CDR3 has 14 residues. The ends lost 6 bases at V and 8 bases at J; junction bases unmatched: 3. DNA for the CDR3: TGTGCCAGCAGACGGACAGGGGGCGATTCACCCCTCCACTTT. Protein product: CASRRTGGDSPLHF.

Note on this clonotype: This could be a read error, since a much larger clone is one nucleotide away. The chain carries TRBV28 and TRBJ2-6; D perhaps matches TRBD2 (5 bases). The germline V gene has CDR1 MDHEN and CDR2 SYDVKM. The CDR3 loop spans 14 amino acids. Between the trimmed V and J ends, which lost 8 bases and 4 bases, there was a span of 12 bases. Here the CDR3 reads CASQVTGGANVLTF. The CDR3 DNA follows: TGTGCCAGCCAGGTGACGGGAGGGGCCAACGTCCTGACTTTC.